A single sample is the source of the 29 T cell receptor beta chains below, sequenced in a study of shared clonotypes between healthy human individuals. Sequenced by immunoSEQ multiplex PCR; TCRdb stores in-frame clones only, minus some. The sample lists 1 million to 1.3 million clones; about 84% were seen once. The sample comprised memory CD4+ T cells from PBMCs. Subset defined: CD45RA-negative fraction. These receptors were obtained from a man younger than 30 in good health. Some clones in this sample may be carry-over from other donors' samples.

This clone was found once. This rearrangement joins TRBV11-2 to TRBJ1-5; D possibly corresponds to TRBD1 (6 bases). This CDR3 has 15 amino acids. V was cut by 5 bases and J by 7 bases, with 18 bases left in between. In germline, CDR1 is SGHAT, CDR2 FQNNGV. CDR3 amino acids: CASSIGGGRWQPQHF. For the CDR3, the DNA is TGTGCCAGCAGCATAGGGGGGGGGCGGTGGCAGCCCCAGCATTTT.

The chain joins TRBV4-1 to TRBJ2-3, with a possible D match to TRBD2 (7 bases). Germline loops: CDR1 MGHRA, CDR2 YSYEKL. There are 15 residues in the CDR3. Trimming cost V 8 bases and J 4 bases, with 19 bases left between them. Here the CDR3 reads CASREGGGRSDTQYF. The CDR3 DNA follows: TGCGCCAGCCGAGAGGGGGGCGGGAGATCAGATACGCAGTATTTT.

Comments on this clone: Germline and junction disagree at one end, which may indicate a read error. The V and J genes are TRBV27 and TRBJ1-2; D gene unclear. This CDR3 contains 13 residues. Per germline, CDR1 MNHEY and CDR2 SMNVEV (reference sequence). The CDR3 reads CASSLSGSYGYTF. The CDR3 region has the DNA TGTGCCAGCAGTTTATCAGGGAGCTATGGCTACACTTTC.

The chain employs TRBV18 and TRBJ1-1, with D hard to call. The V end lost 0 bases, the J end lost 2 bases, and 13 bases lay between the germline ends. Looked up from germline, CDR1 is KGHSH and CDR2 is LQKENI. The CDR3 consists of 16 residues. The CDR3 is CASSPPTVKPNTEAFF. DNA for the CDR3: TGTGCCAGCTCACCACCCACAGTTAAACCCAACACTGAAGCTTTCTTT. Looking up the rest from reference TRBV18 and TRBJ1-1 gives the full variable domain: NAGVMQNPRHLVRRRGQEARLRCSPMKGHSHVYWYRQLPEEGLKFMVYLQKENIIDESGMPKERFSAEFPKEGPSILRIQQVVRGDSAAYFCASSPPTVKPNTEAFFGQGTRLTVV.

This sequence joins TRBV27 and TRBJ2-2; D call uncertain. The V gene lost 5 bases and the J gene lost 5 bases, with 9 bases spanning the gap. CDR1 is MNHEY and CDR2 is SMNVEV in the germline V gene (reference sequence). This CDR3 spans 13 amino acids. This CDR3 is CASSTLGTGELFF. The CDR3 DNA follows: TGTGCCAGCAGTACCCTTGGGACCGGGGAGCTGTTTTTT.

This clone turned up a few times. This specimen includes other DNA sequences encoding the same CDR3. The CDR3 sequence: CASSFGQQETQYF. Written as DNA, the CDR3 is TGTGCCAGCAGCTTTGGGCAGCAAGAGACCCAGTACTTC. The chain carries TRBV7-3 and TRBJ2-5; D gene uncertain. The CDR3 is 13 amino acids. Per germline, CDR1 SGHTA and CDR2 FQGTGA. The germline V and J ends were trimmed by 3 bases and 2 bases, with 7 bases remaining between them.

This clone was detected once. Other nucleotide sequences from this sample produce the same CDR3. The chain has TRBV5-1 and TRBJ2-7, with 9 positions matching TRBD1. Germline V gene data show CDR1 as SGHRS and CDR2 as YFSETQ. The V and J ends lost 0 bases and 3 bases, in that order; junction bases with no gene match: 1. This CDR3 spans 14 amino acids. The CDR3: CASSLEGQGYEQYF. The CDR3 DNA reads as TGCGCCAGCAGCTTGGAGGGACAGGGCTACGAGCAGTACTTC.

In DNA form, the CDR3 reads TGCGCCAGCAGTGACAGGGCTGACATTCAGTACTTC. This translates into CASSDRADIQYF. The chain couples TRBV5-1 to TRBJ2-4, with 7 bases aligning to TRBD1. The J segment lost 8 bases and the V segment lost 5 bases, leaving 4 bases of the junction unmatched. Germline values: CDR1 SGHRS, CDR2 YFSETQ. The CDR3 length is 12 residues.

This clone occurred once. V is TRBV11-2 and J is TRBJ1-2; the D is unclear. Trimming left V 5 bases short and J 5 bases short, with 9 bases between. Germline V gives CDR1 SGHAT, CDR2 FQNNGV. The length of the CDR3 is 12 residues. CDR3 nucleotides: TGTGCCAGCAGCCCAGCTGGTTATGGCTACACCTTC. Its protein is CASSPAGYGYTF.

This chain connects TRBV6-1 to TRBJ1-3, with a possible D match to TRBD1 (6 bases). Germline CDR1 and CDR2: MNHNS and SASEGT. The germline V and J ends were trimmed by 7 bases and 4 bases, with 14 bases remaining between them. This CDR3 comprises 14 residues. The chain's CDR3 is CASTGGLEGNTIYF. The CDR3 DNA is TGTGCCAGCACGGGGGGCTTGGAAGGAAACACCATATATTTT.

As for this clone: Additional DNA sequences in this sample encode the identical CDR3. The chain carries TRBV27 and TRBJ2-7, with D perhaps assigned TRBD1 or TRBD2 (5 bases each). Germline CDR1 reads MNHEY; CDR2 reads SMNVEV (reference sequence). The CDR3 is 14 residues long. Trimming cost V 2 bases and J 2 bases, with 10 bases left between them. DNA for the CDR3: TGTGCCAGCAGTTTAACGGGACGTACCTACGAGCAGTACTTC. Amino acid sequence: CASSLTGRTYEQYF.

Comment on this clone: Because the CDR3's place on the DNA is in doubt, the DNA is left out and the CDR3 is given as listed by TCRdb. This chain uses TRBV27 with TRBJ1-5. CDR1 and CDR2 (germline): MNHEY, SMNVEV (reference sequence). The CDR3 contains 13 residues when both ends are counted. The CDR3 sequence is CASSLFGAGPQHF.

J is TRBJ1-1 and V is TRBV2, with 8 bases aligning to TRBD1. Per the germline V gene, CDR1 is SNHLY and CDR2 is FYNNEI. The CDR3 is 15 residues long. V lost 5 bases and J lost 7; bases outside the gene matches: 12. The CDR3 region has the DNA TGTGCCAGCAGTACCAACCGGGACAGGAGGGTTGAAGCTTTCTTT. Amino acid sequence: CASSTNRDRRVEAFF.

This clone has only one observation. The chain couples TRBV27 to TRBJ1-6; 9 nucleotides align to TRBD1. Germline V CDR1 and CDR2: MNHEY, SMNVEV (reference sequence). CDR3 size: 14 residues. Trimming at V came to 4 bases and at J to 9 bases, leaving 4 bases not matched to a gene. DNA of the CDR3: TGTGCCAGCAGTTCGTCACAGGGGGCTTCACCCCTCCACTTT. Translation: CASSSSQGASPLHF.

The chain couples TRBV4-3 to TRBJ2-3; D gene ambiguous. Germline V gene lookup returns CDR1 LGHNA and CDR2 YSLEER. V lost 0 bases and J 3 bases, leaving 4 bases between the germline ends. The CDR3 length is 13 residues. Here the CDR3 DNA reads TGCGCCAGCAGCCAAGAGCCGACAGATACGCAGTATTTT. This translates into CASSQEPTDTQYF.

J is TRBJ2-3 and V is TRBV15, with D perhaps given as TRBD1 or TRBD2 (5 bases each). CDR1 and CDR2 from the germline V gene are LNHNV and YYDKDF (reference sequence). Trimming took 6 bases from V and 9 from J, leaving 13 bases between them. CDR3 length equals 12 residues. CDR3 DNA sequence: TGTGCCACCAGTAACGGACGGGGCACGCAGTATTTT. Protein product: CATSNGRGTQYF.

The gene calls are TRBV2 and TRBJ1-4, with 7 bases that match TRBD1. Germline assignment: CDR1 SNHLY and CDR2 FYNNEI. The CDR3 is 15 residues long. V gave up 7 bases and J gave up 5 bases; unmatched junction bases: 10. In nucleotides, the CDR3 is TGTGCCAGCAAGAAAGAAGGGACAGCGAATGAAAAACTGTTTTTT. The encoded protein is CASKKEGTANEKLFF.

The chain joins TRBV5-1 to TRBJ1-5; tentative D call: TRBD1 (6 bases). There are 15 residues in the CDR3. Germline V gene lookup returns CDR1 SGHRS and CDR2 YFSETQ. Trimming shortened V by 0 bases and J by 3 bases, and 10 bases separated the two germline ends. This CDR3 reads CASSLEDRFNQPQHF. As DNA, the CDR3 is TGCGCCAGCAGCTTGGAAGACAGGTTCAATCAGCCCCAGCATTTT.

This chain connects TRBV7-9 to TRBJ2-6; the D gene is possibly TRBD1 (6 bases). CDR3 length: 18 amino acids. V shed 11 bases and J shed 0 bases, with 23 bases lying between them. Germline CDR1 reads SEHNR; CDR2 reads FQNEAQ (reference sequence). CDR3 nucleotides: TGTGCCGAATACGGACGCCCAGGGGTGAGCTCTGGGGCCAACGTCCTGACTTTC. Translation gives CAEYGRPGVSSGANVLTF.

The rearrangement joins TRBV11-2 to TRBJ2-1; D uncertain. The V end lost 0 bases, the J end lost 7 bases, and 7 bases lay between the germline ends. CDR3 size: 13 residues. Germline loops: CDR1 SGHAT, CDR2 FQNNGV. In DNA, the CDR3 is TGTGCCAGCAGCTTAGATAGAAGTAATGAGCAGTTCTTC. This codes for CASSLDRSNEQFF.

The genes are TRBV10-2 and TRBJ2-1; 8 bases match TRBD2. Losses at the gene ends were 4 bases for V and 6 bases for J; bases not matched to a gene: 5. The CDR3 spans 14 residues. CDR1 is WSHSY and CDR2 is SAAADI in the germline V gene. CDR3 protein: CASSASGRGNEQFF. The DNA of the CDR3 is TGCGCCAGCAGTGCGAGCGGGAGAGGCAATGAGCAGTTCTTC.

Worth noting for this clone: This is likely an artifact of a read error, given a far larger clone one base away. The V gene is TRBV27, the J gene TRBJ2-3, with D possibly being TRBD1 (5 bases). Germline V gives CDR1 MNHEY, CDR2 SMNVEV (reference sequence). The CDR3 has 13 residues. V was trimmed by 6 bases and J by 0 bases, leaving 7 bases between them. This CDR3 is CASRGRSTDTQYF. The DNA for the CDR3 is TGTGCCAGCAGGGGGCGGAGCACAGATACGCAGTATTTT.

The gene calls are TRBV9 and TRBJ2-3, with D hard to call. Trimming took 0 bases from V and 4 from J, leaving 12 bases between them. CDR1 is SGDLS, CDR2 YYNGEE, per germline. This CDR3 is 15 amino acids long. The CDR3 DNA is TGTGCCAGCAGCGTAGGGATTGGGATGCCAGATACGCAGTATTTT. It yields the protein CASSVGIGMPDTQYF. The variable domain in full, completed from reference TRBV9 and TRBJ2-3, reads DSGVTQTPKHLITATGQRVTLRCSPRSGDLSVYWYQQSLDQGLQFLIQYYNGEERAKGNILERFSAQQFPDLHSELNLSSLELGDSALYFCASSVGIGMPDTQYFGPGTRLTVL.

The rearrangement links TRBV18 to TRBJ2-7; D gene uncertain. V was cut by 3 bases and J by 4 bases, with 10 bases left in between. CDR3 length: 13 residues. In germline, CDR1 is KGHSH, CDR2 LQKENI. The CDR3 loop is CASSPTLIYEQYF. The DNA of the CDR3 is TGTGCCAGCTCACCCACGCTTATTTACGAGCAGTACTTC.

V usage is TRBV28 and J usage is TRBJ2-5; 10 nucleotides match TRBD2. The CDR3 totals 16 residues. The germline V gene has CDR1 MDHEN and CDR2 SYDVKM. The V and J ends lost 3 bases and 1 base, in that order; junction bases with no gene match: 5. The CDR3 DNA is TGTGCCAGCAGTTTGGGCGGACTAGCGGCCCAAGAGACCCAGTACTTC. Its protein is CASSLGGLAAQETQYF.

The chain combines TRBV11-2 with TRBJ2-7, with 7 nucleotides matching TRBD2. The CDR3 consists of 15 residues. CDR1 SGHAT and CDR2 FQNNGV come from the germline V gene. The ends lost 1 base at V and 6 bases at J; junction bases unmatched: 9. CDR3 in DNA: TGTGCCAGCAGCTTAGTACGGGGAGGGCCCCCCGAGCAGTACTTC. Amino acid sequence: CASSLVRGGPPEQYF.

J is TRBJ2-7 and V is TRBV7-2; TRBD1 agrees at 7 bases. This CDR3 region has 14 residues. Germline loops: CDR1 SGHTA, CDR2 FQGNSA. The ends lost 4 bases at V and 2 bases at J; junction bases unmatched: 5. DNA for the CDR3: TGTGCCAGCAGCTCCAAACAGGGGACCTACGAGCAGTACTTC. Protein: CASSSKQGTYEQYF.

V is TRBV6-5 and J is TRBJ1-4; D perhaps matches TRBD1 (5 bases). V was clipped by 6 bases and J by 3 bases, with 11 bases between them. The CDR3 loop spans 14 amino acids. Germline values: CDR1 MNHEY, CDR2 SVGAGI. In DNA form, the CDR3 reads TGTGCCAGCAGAAGGGACGTATCTAATGAAAAACTGTTTTTT. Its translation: CASRRDVSNEKLFF.

CDR3 in DNA: TGTGCCAGCAGTGTCGCAGGGACATCCTACAATGAGCAGTTCTTC. Its protein product is CASSVAGTSYNEQFF. The chain couples TRBV25-1 to TRBJ2-1; TRBD1 might be the D (6 bases). This CDR3 contains 15 residues. V was cut by 4 bases and J by 1 base, with 11 bases left in between. Germline CDR1 is MGHDK and CDR2 is SYGVNS.